These 23 T cell receptor beta chains were sequenced from one sample in a study of monozygotic twins with inflammatory bowel disease. TCRdb re-called the 5' RACE reads and shows each CDR3 protein once, DNA omitted. The sample shows hundreds of thousands of distinct CDR3 sequences, and 2.4% sits with its ten largest clones. The sequenced sample was blood. The receptors originated from a human donor with ulcerative colitis or Crohn's disease, or a healthy co-twin of an affected twin (not recorded which).

The V gene is TRBV7-2, the J gene TRBJ1-5; the D call from TCRdb, TRBD1, cannot be confirmed without DNA. Germline values: CDR1 SGHTA, CDR2 FQGNSA. The CDR3 extends over 15 amino acids. The CDR3 sequence: CASSRDRDLNQPQHF.

The chain joins TRBV5-1 to TRBJ1-2. From germline, CDR1 is SGHRS and CDR2 YFSETQ. The CDR3 runs 15 residues. The CDR3 protein is CASSFEGPGDYGYTF.

The rearrangement uses TRBV5-1 and TRBJ2-7; with no DNA, the TCRdb D assignment of TRBD2 cannot be verified. Germline V gene lookup returns CDR1 SGHRS and CDR2 YFSETQ. The CDR3 is 16 amino acids. This CDR3 reads CASSIGVSGIYNEQYF.

This rearrangement joins TRBV5-4 to TRBJ1-3. Germline CDR1 SGHNT, CDR2 YYREEE (reference sequence). The CDR3 length is 16 residues. CDR3 loop: CASSTREEAFGNTIYF.

The chain couples TRBV9 to TRBJ2-7. The CDR3 spans 14 residues. The germline gives CDR1 SGDLS, CDR2 YYNGEE. The CDR3 sequence is CASSVGSEPYEQYF.

The chain has TRBV2 and TRBJ2-4. Germline V gene lookup returns CDR1 SNHLY and CDR2 FYNNEI. The CDR3 consists of 11 residues. CDR3 in amino acids: CASSGRNIQYF. Looking up the rest from reference TRBV2 and TRBJ2-4 gives the full variable domain: EPEVTQTPSHQVTQMGQEVILRCVPISNHLYFYWYRQILGQKVEFLVSFYNNEISEKSEIFDDQFSVERPDGSNFTLKIRSTKLEDSAMYFCASSGRNIQYFGAGTRLSVL.

This chain joins TRBV7-2 and TRBJ2-1; no DNA is available, so the TRBD1 call from TCRdb remains unchecked. CDR1 is SGHTA, CDR2 FQGNSA, per germline. There are 17 residues in the CDR3. The CDR3 protein is CASSSPPGRSSYNEQFF.

The chain carries TRBV5-6 and TRBJ2-5; the TCRdb D gene call, TRBD1, has no DNA to confirm it. CDR3 length equals 14 residues. Germline lookup yields CDR1 SGHDT and CDR2 YYEEEE. CDR3 in amino acids: CASSLRGLEETQYF.

The chain uses TRBV27 and TRBJ2-2; TCRdb reports TRBD2, a call that lacks DNA to check it against. CDR3 length: 17 residues. CDR1 and CDR2 (germline): MNHEY, SMNVEV (reference sequence). The CDR3 loop reads CASSPGLAGDLDGELFF.

The chain employs TRBV5-6 and TRBJ1-1; the D call of TRBD1 rests on TCRdb alone, since no DNA is present to check it. The germline gives CDR1 SGHDT, CDR2 YYEEEE. This CDR3 is built from 16 residues. The CDR3 here is CASSFRQVYWGTEAFF.

The CDR3 loop is CASSQDRVLETQYF. The chain uses TRBV14 and TRBJ2-5; TCRdb's D call, TRBD2, is unchecked because there is no DNA. Germline-derived CDR1 and CDR2 are SGHDN and FVKESK. The CDR3 loop spans 14 amino acids.

This chain joins TRBV3-1 and TRBJ2-1; TCRdb's D gene call, TRBD2, goes unchecked for lack of DNA. Germline CDR1 reads LGHDT; CDR2 reads YNNKEL (reference sequence). The CDR3 has 16 residues. This CDR3 is CASSPREGLTYNEQFF.

The V call is TRBV9, the J call TRBJ2-3; TCRdb calls TRBD2, which cannot be checked without DNA. Germline loops: CDR1 SGDLS, CDR2 YYNGEE. The CDR3 loop spans 17 amino acids. CDR3 amino acids: CASSPNGLAGYTDTQYF.

The V call is TRBV4-1, the J call TRBJ2-3; TCRdb calls TRBD2, which cannot be checked without DNA. The CDR3 totals 17 residues. The germline CDR1 and CDR2 sequences are MGHRA and YSYEKL. The CDR3 loop is CASSQSGLAESTDTQYF.

The chain employs TRBV9 and TRBJ2-3. Germline CDR1 SGDLS, CDR2 YYNGEE. The CDR3 loop spans 17 amino acids. The CDR3 region is CASSAQSDPASTDTQYF.

J is TRBJ2-3 and V is TRBV28; TCRdb calls TRBD1, which cannot be checked without DNA. Germline values: CDR1 MDHEN, CDR2 SYDVKM. The CDR3 loop spans 15 amino acids. The CDR3 region is CASSLGGGGTDTQYF.

The CDR3 loop reads CASSLSGRLEANTGELFF. The V call is TRBV13, the J call TRBJ2-2. Per germline, CDR1 PRHDT and CDR2 FYEKMQ (reference sequence). This CDR3 comprises 18 residues.

This chain links TRBV6-1 with TRBJ2-3; TCRdb gives TRBD2 as the D gene, but with no DNA this cannot be confirmed. The germline gives CDR1 MNHNS, CDR2 SASEGT. The CDR3 extends over 14 amino acids. CDR3: CATSVGIGTDTQYF.

The rearrangement uses TRBV7-2 and TRBJ1-4; the D call of TRBD1 rests on TCRdb alone, since no DNA is present to check it. The CDR3 has 13 residues. Germline-derived CDR1 and CDR2 are SGHTA and FQGNSA. CDR3 amino acids: CASRREVPGKLFF.

V usage is TRBV5-1 and J usage is TRBJ1-1; with no DNA, the TCRdb D assignment of TRBD1 cannot be verified. The germline V gene encodes CDR1 SGHRS and CDR2 YFSETQ. The CDR3 extends over 13 amino acids. Here the CDR3 reads CASALQGNTEAFF.

This chain connects TRBV5-6 to TRBJ2-2; lacking DNA, the TRBD1 call made by TCRdb goes unchecked. CDR1 SGHDT and CDR2 YYEEEE come from the germline V gene. The CDR3 runs 16 residues. The CDR3 spells CASSPPTGKNTGELFF.

The V and J genes are TRBV10-3 and TRBJ2-2; no DNA is available, so the TRBD1 call from TCRdb remains unchecked. This CDR3 comprises 15 residues. In germline, CDR1 is ENHRY, CDR2 SYGVKD. The CDR3 is CAIKGQAMNTGELFF.

This chain uses TRBV7-2 with TRBJ1-1; TCRdb designates TRBD1, a call that cannot be tested without DNA. Germline CDR1 reads SGHTA; CDR2 reads FQGNSA. This CDR3 spans 15 amino acids. The CDR3 sequence: CASSLAMTGMVGAFF.